This paragraph covers one T cell receptor (beta chain) sequence. As yet, its antigen is unknown. The libraries of TRB cDNA were constructed through 5' RACE using UMI labels. TCRdb reworked the 5' RACE reads into one entry per CDR3 protein, no DNA. This sample's clone table lists roughly 110,000 distinct CDR3 sequences. This sample was included in a study of CXCR3-negative and CXCR3-positive naive CD8 T cells. Findings and limits, study-wide: Partial loss of CXCR3 expression followed cryopreservation; most assays used fresh PBMCs. In naive cells, CXCR3-negative and CXCR3-positive subsets had similar TRBV-TRBJ usage; memory cells differed. TRB CDR3s were more hydrophobic in CXCR3-positive than in CXCR3-negative naive cells. Surface CD5 was comparable between naive subsets; TCR strength was inferred from TRB CDR3 properties.

This CDR3 spans 16 amino acids. Germline V CDR1 and CDR2: MDHEN, SYDVKM. Naive CD8+ T cells were CD45RO-CCR7+CD27+CD95-. This TCR derives from a human donor in good health. Some clones in this sample may be carry-over from other donors' samples. This chain connects TRBV28 to TRBJ2-5; the TCRdb call, TRBD2, lacks DNA for checking. Material for sequencing was naive CXCR3+ CD8+ T cells from blood. Regarding subset: CD45RO-CCR7+CD27+CD95- naive CD8+ T cells expressing CXCR3 (TNR3+). The CDR3 reads CASSLGLAGGGETQYF.